Included here is one T cell receptor beta chain sequence, with context. There is no known antigen for this receptor. Base qualities are missing; no much larger clone stands one base away. To prepare the library, the immunoSEQ multiplex PCR assay was applied. As for how the authors treated the data: A statistical classification framework was developed to diagnose cytomegalovirus status using the catalog of TCR beta chain sequences. TCRdb mirrors the immuneACCESS table, restricted to in-frame sequences. Some clones are absent from its copies; in checked studies, under half trace to an unresolved V gene, and the reason for the others is unknown. V, J and clone size reflect that table, while D and trimming were determined from the DNA. This sample lists fewer than 200,000 clones; just under 90% were detected once. The ten largest clones represent 1.4% of the sample. From the cysteine through the phenylalanine, the CDR3 covers 15 amino acids. The kept DNA is CDR3 alone, 45 bases in frame from the first base. CDR1 MNHNY and CDR2 SVGAGI were looked up in the germline V gene (reference sequence). Unmatched junction bases come to 6, with V trimmed by 6 bases and J by 5 bases.

This entry comes from a study of cytomegalovirus exposure and HLA in healthy donors (dated by TCRdb to about 2017). Background for the entire study: According to a later analysis, one platform produced both the 120 validation repertoires and the approximately 670 repertoires of the first cohort. A separate validation cohort of about 110 different subjects was used in addition to the roughly 720-subject first cohort. To predict cytomegalovirus infection status, the study brought together high-throughput TCR immunosequencing, statistical association of individual TCRs with disease status, and machine learning. The study was designed to test whether signatures of past pathogen exposure could be identified by cataloging public T cell receptors.

Separate from the approximately 690-subject first cohort, the validation cohort of 120 subjects was the group to which the donors belonged. The full study reports these points: In both the original and validation cohorts, the classifier was reported to diagnose cytomegalovirus status with high specificity and sensitivity. A few of the identified cytomegalovirus-associated TCR beta chains were confirmed in vitro to be specific for cytomegalovirus antigens. A total of roughly 160 TCR beta chains were listed by the study as associated with cytomegalovirus. It was suggested by the authors that the approach could potentially be generalized to other disease states and immunological phenotypes. While some public TCRs were present in many individuals, most TCR sequences turned up only very rarely across donors. A later analysis lacked HLA typing for the validation cohort, so it scored co-occurrence in that cohort across all 110 or so repertoires. Of the cluster scores, 90% to 95% were above 0 in a later analysis, which found that TCRs clustered in the first cohort also tended to co-occur in the 95 to 150 validation repertoires.

The sequenced material came from PBMCs. This receptor was taken from a woman aged 25 to 39 in good health and CMV-seronegative. The V gene is TRBV6-6 and the J gene is TRBJ2-3, with 12 bases aligning to TRBD2. CDR3 region: CASRASGGAEDTQYF. The DNA reads TGTGCCAGCAGAGCTAGCGGGGGGGCCGAAGATACGCAGTATTTT.